This TCR beta chain originates from a study of T cell responses to AZD1222 COVID-19 vaccine. Measured with immunoSEQ multiplex PCR; TCRdb has only the in-frame clones, and not every one. The sample yields some 120,000 clones, just over 85% seen once. A remark on this clone: What it recognizes is unknown.

Germline CDR1 SGHTA, CDR2 FQGNSA. This CDR3 has 13 residues. V dropped 10 bases and J dropped 5 bases, with 17 bases sitting between them. Study-wide results and caveats: Donors were mostly white British, more females; clonal diversity possibly underestimated. Distributed over spike, vaccine-associated CD4 TCRs predominated at 160-218 and 743-854.

The V gene is TRBV7-2, the J gene TRBJ1-2, with D possibly TRBD1 on 5 matching bases. The sequenced sample was peripheral blood, obtained on day 0 of AZD1222 vaccination. The receptor comes from an adult in good health. The CDR3 nucleotides read TGTGCCACCTCCACGGGGGAAAGATATGGCTACACCTTC. Translated: CATSTGERYGYTF.